The 22 T cell receptor beta chains below come from one sample, sequenced in a study of blood T cell repertoires in COVID-19. Sequenced by immunoSEQ multiplex PCR; TCRdb stores in-frame clones only, minus some. The sample consists of fewer than 400,000 clones, 75% to 90% of them appearing once. The specimen sequenced was PBMCs or T cells enriched from blood (not recorded which). The receptors stem from a man aged 25-45 years who had recovered from COVID-19.

The rearrangement joins TRBV19 to TRBJ1-2; the D is unclear. Per the germline V gene, CDR1 is LNHDA and CDR2 is SQIVND (reference sequence). The CDR3 sequence is 12 residues long. The germline V and J ends were trimmed by 4 bases and 3 bases, with 6 bases remaining between them. As DNA, the CDR3 is TGTGCCAGTAGTAACAAGTACTATGGCTACACCTTC. It is translated as CASSNKYYGYTF.

A single count supports this clone. In DNA, the CDR3 is TGTGCCAGCTCTACCCAGGTCGGGGGGGACATTCAGTACTTC. Amino acid sequence: CASSTQVGGDIQYF. The gene calls are TRBV6-6 and TRBJ2-4; 8 positions match TRBD2. The trim removed 8 bases at V and 8 bases at J, leaving 11 bases unmatched. The CDR3 is 14 amino acids. Germline V gene sequence: CDR1 MNHNY, CDR2 SVGAGI (reference sequence).

V usage is TRBV9 and J usage is TRBJ2-3, with 12 nucleotides matching TRBD2. The V gene end was trimmed by 8 bases and the J gene end by 5 bases; junction bases not matched to a gene: 3. CDR1 and CDR2 from the germline V gene are SGDLS and YYNGEE. CDR3 length equals 13 residues. CDR3 in amino acids: CASKLAGGDTQYF. The CDR3 DNA follows: TGTGCCAGTAAACTAGCGGGGGGAGATACGCAGTATTTT.

In its sample, this clone was seen once. The CDR3 sequence is CASSFGGTGNQPQHF. CDR3 in DNA: TGCGCCAGCAGCTTTGGTGGGACAGGCAATCAGCCCCAGCATTTT. This chain links TRBV5-1 with TRBJ1-5; the match to TRBD1 covers 7 bases. The germline V gene has CDR1 SGHRS and CDR2 YFSETQ. The CDR3 length is 15 residues. Trimming took 2 bases from V and 2 from J; bases not matched to a gene: 4.

This clone was detected once. This chain links TRBV30 with TRBJ2-7; 14 bases agree with TRBD2. The ends lost 2 bases at V and 3 bases at J; junction bases unmatched: 6. This CDR3 region has 16 residues. From germline, CDR1 is GTSNPN and CDR2 SVGIG (reference sequence). In DNA form, the CDR3 reads TGTGCCTGGAGTAAGGGACTAGCGGGAGATCACTACGAGCAGTACTTC. It codes for CAWSKGLAGDHYEQYF.

The rearrangement joins TRBV19 to TRBJ1-1, with TRBD1 matching 8 bases. The CDR3 covers 13 residues. V gave up 7 bases and J gave up 4 bases; unmatched junction bases: 5. The germline V gene has CDR1 LNHDA and CDR2 SQIVND (reference sequence). CDR3 nucleotides: TGTGCCAGTAACAGGGGGAGGATCACTGAAGCTTTCTTT. Its protein product is CASNRGRITEAFF.

The chain links TRBV28 to TRBJ2-5, with D perhaps TRBD2 (7 bases). CDR3 length equals 15 residues. Germline assignment: CDR1 MDHEN and CDR2 SYDVKM. The ends were cut back, 3 bases at V and 6 bases at J, with 17 bases in the middle. In nucleotides, the CDR3 is TGTGCCAGCAGTTTTGACAGGACTAGTCGACAGACCCAGTACTTC. Amino acids: CASSFDRTSRQTQYF.

CDR3 residues: CASSVVGQNYGYTF. The CDR3 nucleotides are TGTGCCAGCAGCGTAGTCGGACAGAACTATGGCTACACCTTC. The V call is TRBV9, the J call TRBJ1-2; TRBD1 is a possible D gene (6 bases). Germline assignment: CDR1 SGDLS and CDR2 YYNGEE. The V gene lost 0 bases and the J gene lost 2 bases, with 8 bases spanning the gap. The CDR3 covers 14 residues.

This clone was picked up a small number of times. The CDR3 DNA sequence: TGTGCCAGTAGTCAAAGGACAGGGGCTAATGAAAAACTGTTTTTT. Translation: CASSQRTGANEKLFF. The chain employs TRBV19 and TRBJ1-4; TRBD1 aligns across 9 bases. The CDR3 length is 15 residues. CDR1 is LNHDA and CDR2 is SQIVND in the germline V gene (reference sequence). V was pared by 5 bases and J by 3 bases, with 4 bases of the junction left unmatched.

The chain has TRBV6-1 and TRBJ2-7; the D gene is possibly TRBD1 (6 bases). V was shortened by 1 base and J by 1 base, with 14 bases between the two germline ends. This CDR3 has 16 amino acids. CDR1 and CDR2 (germline): MNHNS, SASEGT. CDR3 loop: CASSEGVVTGSYEQYF. DNA for the CDR3: TGTGCCAGCAGTGAAGGGGTGGTAACAGGGTCCTACGAGCAGTACTTC.

This chain uses TRBV18 with TRBJ1-4; 9 positions match TRBD1. Germline CDR1 and CDR2: KGHSH and LQKENI. CDR3 length: 14 residues. V shed 2 bases, J shed 8 bases, and the junction held 3 bases outside the gene matches. The CDR3 DNA reads TGTGCCAGCTCACCAACCGACAGGGGGGAAAAACTGTTTTTT. As protein: CASSPTDRGEKLFF.

The chain couples TRBV3-1 (or the pseudogene TRBV3-2) to TRBJ2-5; 7 nucleotides align to TRBD1. With 2 bases clipped from V and 2 bases from J, the junction kept 8 bases outside the gene matches. The CDR3 covers 16 residues. The germline CDR1 and CDR2 sequences are LGHDT and YNNKEL (reference sequence). CDR3: CASSQPEGTDQETQYF. CDR3 sequence (DNA): TGTGCCAGCAGCCAACCAGAGGGGACAGATCAAGAGACCCAGTACTTC.

The chain links TRBV20-1 to TRBJ1-6, with 7 bases fitting TRBD1. V dropped 3 bases and J dropped 0; count of bases not matched to a gene: 8. CDR3 length: 17 amino acids. CDR1 and CDR2 from the germline V gene are DFQATT and SNEGSKA (reference sequence). The CDR3 DNA is TGCAGTGCTAGTCCCTACAGGGGCGGCTCCTATAATTCACCCCTCCACTTT. Translated: CSASPYRGGSYNSPLHF.

The chain combines TRBV7-3 with TRBJ2-1; TRBD2 might be the D (6 bases). Germline V gene data show CDR1 as SGHTA and CDR2 as FQGTGA. The CDR3 runs 15 residues. V dropped 5 bases and J dropped 5 bases, with 16 bases sitting between them. CDR3 nucleotides: TGTGCCAGCAGCCGTGCTTTGCGGGGTCACAATGAGCAGTTCTTC. The encoded protein is CASSRALRGHNEQFF.

This chain links TRBV6-5 with TRBJ1-2; no reliable D call. CDR3 length: 13 residues. The germline V and J ends were trimmed by 0 bases and 7 bases, with 9 bases remaining between them. Germline-derived CDR1 and CDR2 are MNHEY and SVGAGI. This chain's CDR3 is CASSYSRLGGYTF. CDR3 nucleotide sequence: TGTGCCAGCAGTTACTCGAGGCTCGGTGGCTACACCTTC.

The rearrangement uses TRBV7-6 and TRBJ2-1, with a tentative D call TRBD2 (6 bases). The CDR3 is 13 amino acids. Germline-derived CDR1 and CDR2 are SGHVS and FNYEAQ. Deletions cut 4 bases from V and 7 bases from J, with 11 bases between. The CDR3 region is CASSSGLWNEQFF. The CDR3 DNA follows: TGTGCCAGCAGCTCGGGACTTTGGAATGAGCAGTTCTTC. Supplemented by reference TRBV7-6 and TRBJ2-1, the full variable domain reads GAGVSQSPRYKVTKRGQDVALRCDPISGHVSLYWYRQALGQGPEFLTYFNYEAQQDKSGLPNDRFSAERPEGSISTLTIQRTEQRDSAMYRCASSSGLWNEQFFGPGTRLTVL.

This chain links TRBV5-1 with TRBJ1-1; TRBD1 matches at 8 bases. There are 16 residues in the CDR3. V shed 4 bases, J shed 1 base, and the junction held 9 bases outside the gene matches. From germline, CDR1 is SGHRS and CDR2 YFSETQ. CDR3 coding DNA: TGCGCCAGCAGCCTACAGACAGGGGAGGGGAACACTGAAGCTTTCTTT. Protein: CASSLQTGEGNTEAFF.

This chain joins TRBV29-1 and TRBJ2-5; possibly TRBD2 for D (6 bases). Trimming removed 3 bases from V and 2 bases from J, with 13 bases in between. This CDR3 is built from 14 residues. CDR1 and CDR2 from the germline V gene are SQVTM and ANQGSEA. The CDR3 protein is CSVDLGTDQETQYF. The CDR3 DNA is TGCAGCGTTGATCTCGGGACTGATCAAGAGACCCAGTACTTC.

V usage is TRBV19 and J usage is TRBJ2-7; possibly TRBD2 for D (6 bases). The germline V and J ends were trimmed by 4 bases and 5 bases, with 18 bases remaining between them. Germline V gene sequence: CDR1 LNHDA, CDR2 SQIVND (reference sequence). The CDR3 contains 15 residues. CDR3 amino acids: CASSTRDWDRDEQYF. The CDR3 DNA follows: TGTGCCAGTAGTACCCGGGACTGGGATCGGGACGAGCAGTACTTC. Full variable domain (rest looked up from reference TRBV19 and TRBJ2-7): DGGITQSPKYLFRKEGQNVTLSCEQNLNHDAMYWYRQDPGQGLRLIYYSQIVNDFQKGDIAEGYSVSREKKESFPLTVTSAQKNPTAFYLCASSTRDWDRDEQYFGPGTRLTVT.

This clone was seen just once. The rearrangement links TRBV11-2 to TRBJ1-4; D call uncertain. Trimming removed 3 bases at V and 3 bases at J, with 5 bases between. Germline CDR1 is SGHAT and CDR2 is FQNNGV. The length of the CDR3 is 13 residues. CDR3 sequence: CASSFESNEKLFF. CDR3 in DNA: TGTGCCAGCAGCTTTGAGTCTAATGAAAAACTGTTTTTT. The complete variable domain, with remaining parts taken from reference TRBV11-2 and TRBJ1-4, reads EAGVAQSPRYKIIEKRQSVAFWCNPISGHATLYWYQQILGQGPKLLIQFQNNGVVDDSQLPKDRFSAERLKGVDSTLKIQPAKLEDSAVYLCASSFESNEKLFFGSGTQLSVL.

V and J are TRBV5-4 and TRBJ1-1; 7 bases agree with TRBD1. Losses at the gene ends were 4 bases for V and 1 base for J; bases not matched to a gene: 4. Germline V gives CDR1 SGHNT, CDR2 YYREEE (reference sequence). This CDR3 has 14 amino acids. The CDR3 is CASSLDRENTEAFF. CDR3 in DNA: TGTGCCAGCAGCCTTGACAGGGAGAACACTGAAGCTTTCTTT.

The rearrangement joins TRBV4-2 to TRBJ2-3, with 7 nucleotides matching TRBD2. CDR3 length equals 17 residues. V dropped 0 bases and J dropped 6; count of bases not matched to a gene: 12. Germline CDR1 is LGHNA and CDR2 is YNFKEQ. The CDR3 protein is CASSQDWGRLAADTQYF. The CDR3 DNA reads as TGTGCCAGCAGCCAAGATTGGGGTCGACTAGCCGCTGATACGCAGTATTTT.